The sequence of this T cell receptor beta chain was determined in a study of long-term antiretroviral therapy in people with HIV (dated by TCRdb to between 2021 and 2024). For the study in its entirety: The earliest samples were collected roughly a decade before the 2015 WHO recommendation for immediate ART, at a time when ART was usually postponed until CD4 counts fell. A retrospective serial study tested whether changes in peripheral blood TRB repertoire composition and diversity were associated with ART initiation and durable HIV suppression. A total of 150 to 200 cryopreserved PBMC samples came from approximately 30 adults with confirmed HIV infection and were collected serially over a mean of roughly six years (range 1-12). About 35% of the 30 participants with HIV were female. No cross-contamination during QIAcube processing turned up in test extractions that ran a monoclonal T-cell line alongside more than 30 polyclonal samples.

Overall results and qualifications from the work: Narrower CDR3 length ranges were observed in HIV repertoires than in controls, and an antigen-experienced repertoire with only a slight naive shift after ART was suggested by the network structure. Inferences about post-ART repertoire changes are limited because no data were available on ART adherence, viral resistance or therapy changes. Expanded TRB clones identified before ART initiation dominated the repertoire at all time points, although this dominance fluctuated and declined in many PLHIV after ART. Limited PBMC availability meant only the TCR beta chain was sequenced, without alpha chain pairing. The samples were dated from about 2003 to 2018, and the ART regimens that were used may be less effective than current ART regimens. Because cell numbers in pre-ART samples were limited, unsorted PBMC were profiled instead of sorted CD4+ and CD8+ T cells. Starting ART was linked to a significant rise in TRB diversity, yet even with long-term ART the diversity remained significantly lower than in transplant donor controls.

The immunoSEQ hsTCRB v3.0 assay was used at survey level resolution to sequence the TRB variable region. The targeted TRB sequencing depth was roughly 40,000-55,000 T-cell genomes per sample. An Illumina MiSeq with a v3 150-cycle kit was used to sequence the pooled TRB libraries. The paper's data handling went like this. Repertoire analysis ran in R within a reproducible Nextflow workflow covering QC, data transformation and analysis. Custom analyses were implemented in LymphoSeq2, an R package for AIRR-Seq data exploration. Four samples that produced fewer than 5000 total TRB sequences were removed, so 190 or so HIV repertoires were analyzed. Among the 170 to 200 retained HIV repertoires, approximately 61 were collected before ART initiation and 129 after ART initiation. Repertoires were downsampled to 5000 TRB nucleotide sequences, and summary statistics were averaged over 100 downsampling iterations. The analysis kept only TRB sequences whose CDR3 regions were at least seven amino acids long. A Shannon entropy-derived clonality score and the Gini coefficient were used to measure diversity. In the repertoire networks, any two of the top 5000 CDR3 amino acid sequences were connected whenever the two sequences differed by an edit distance of one. GLIPH2 predicted antigen specificity groups and MHC restriction for TRB CDR3 amino acid sequences. To flag known associations with CMV, EBV, HIV or tissue antigens, CDR3 amino acid sequences were compared against VDJdb and McPAS-TCR. Pre-ART, post-ART and control groups were compared with Wilcoxon signed-rank tests and Holm-Bonferroni correction. The immuneACCESS repertoire file appears here via TCRdb, limited to in-frame rearrangements. These files lack a portion of the clones; in checked studies, under half of the deficit traces to unresolved V genes, and the cause of the others is not known. Clone size and the V and J calls come from that table; the DNA yielded D and trimming. In all, the sample holds 34,000 or so clones, and about four fifths of those were seen once. The top ten clonotypes cover around 6.3% of the sample.

The germline V gene provides CDR1 MNHEY and CDR2 SVGAGI. The CDR3 measures 13 amino acids from cysteine to phenylalanine. The sequence is cut down to CDR3 DNA, 39 bases in frame from base 1. Trimming accounts for 6 bases at V and 6 bases at J, while the number of junction bases matched to no gene is 4. Notes on this clone: No cognate antigen has been identified for it. No clone much larger than this one lies a single base away; base qualities are absent.

To be included, a participant needed at least one PBMC sample from before ART initiation plus at least two post-ART samples. All participants with HIV were treated in the United States of America. Before DNA extraction, cryopreserved samples of about 0.95-10 million PBMC were thawed and washed. At the time of the earliest PBMC sample, participants with HIV were aged between roughly 20 and 54 years. Per participant, PBMC samples came from 1-4 timepoints prior to ART initiation and 2-8 timepoints following ART initiation, for a median of 7 samples. Serial HIV viral load, CD4+ T-cell count, ART history and demographic data were obtained for every participant. Using a Qiagen kit on a QIAcube, genomic DNA was extracted from unsorted PBMC, with samples processed in batches of 12.

Sequenced material: unsorted PBMCs, taken 0.6 years after starting antiretroviral therapy. The source of this sequence is a young man with HIV. The rearranged segments are TRBV6-5 and TRBJ2-5; 10 bases in between match TRBD2. The nucleotides are TGTGCCAGCAGGGAAGCGGGAGGGCAGACCCAGTACTTC. Its protein product is CASREAGGQTQYF.